The sequence of this T cell receptor (beta chain) was determined in a study of blood T cells in healthy people across ages. A second PCR of 7 to 11 cycles used a sample-barcoded 5' primer and a J-beta primer mix. TCRdb redid the calling of the 5' RACE reads with MiXCR, one entry per CDR3 protein. The table includes 1.8 million or so distinct CDR3 sequences, 39% detected once. As for this clonotype: No antigen is known for it.

The CDR3 has 17 amino acids. J gave up 6 bases and V 0 bases, and 8 bases lay outside the gene matches. Per germline, CDR1 MGHRA and CDR2 YSYEKL. General observations from the study: Per million T cells, TCR beta diversity dropped about linearly as age rose.

Donation came from healthy Caucasian individuals in Russia who were aged about 6 to 95. Sequenced material: blood. This receptor was taken from a human donor in good health. The V call is TRBV4-1, the J call TRBJ2-3; 11 nucleotides match TRBD2. In DNA form, the CDR3 reads TGCGCCAGCAGCCAAGAGCCTCTAGCGGGGGGCGTGGATACGCAGTATTTT. Translating it yields CASSQEPLAGGVDTQYF.